These 18 T cell receptor beta chains were all obtained from the same sample, sequenced in a study of PD-1 blockade in mismatch repair-deficient tumors. Profiling relied on immunoSEQ multiplex PCR, and the TCRdb table lists in-frame clones only, not all of them. The repertoire holds some 97,000 clones, 82% seen once, with roughly 6.3% in the top ten. The sequenced sample was peripheral blood, obtained 30 to 36 weeks after starting pembrolizumab. These receptors were taken from an adult with mismatch repair-deficient cancer.

The rearrangement uses TRBV4-2 and TRBJ2-7; D may be TRBD1 or TRBD2 (6 bases each). The germline V gene has CDR1 LGHNA and CDR2 YNFKEQ. The length of the CDR3 is 14 residues. Trimming took 5 bases from V and 3 from J, leaving 14 bases between them. CDR3 in DNA: TGTGCCAGCAGCTTGTGGGGGGCCATCTACGAGCAGTACTTC. Protein: CASSLWGAIYEQYF.

The chain joins TRBV19 to TRBJ2-1, with a tentative D call TRBD2 (6 bases). This CDR3 has 15 residues. Germline V lookup: CDR1 LNHDA, CDR2 SQIVND (reference sequence). Trimming removed 11 bases at V and 0 bases at J, with 17 bases between. CDR3 nucleotide sequence: TGTGCCGCCAAATCGGACTACCTCTCCTACAATGAGCAGTTCTTC. Translated: CAAKSDYLSYNEQFF.

The sample holds one count of this clone. V usage is TRBV7-2 and J usage is TRBJ2-1, with TRBD1 identical over 9 bases. This CDR3 contains 15 residues. Losses at the gene ends were 1 base for V and 2 bases for J; bases not matched to a gene: 0. Germline V gene sequence: CDR1 SGHTA, CDR2 FQGNSA. CDR3 nucleotide sequence: TGTGCCAGCAGCTTAGGACAGGGGGCCTACAATGAGCAGTTCTTC. This encodes CASSLGQGAYNEQFF. Filled out from reference TRBV7-2 and TRBJ2-1, the complete variable domain reads GAGVSQSPSNKVTEKGKDVELRCDPISGHTALYWYRQSLGQGLEFLIYFQGNSAPDKSGLPSDRFSAERTGGSVSTLTIQRTQQEDSAVYLCASSLGQGAYNEQFFGPGTRLTVL.

This chain connects TRBV29-1 to TRBJ1-2, with TRBD1 as a possible D gene (5 bases). Trimming removed 5 bases at V and 7 bases at J, with 17 bases between. Germline V lookup: CDR1 SQVTM, CDR2 ANQGSEA. The CDR3 loop spans 13 amino acids. Written as DNA, the CDR3 is TGCAGCGTTTCAGTAGAGGGGATGAGTGGCTACACCTTC. Translated: CSVSVEGMSGYTF.

This clone was seen many times. CDR3 amino acids: CASSLGASTGELFF. CDR3 nucleotides: TGTGCCAGCAGTTTAGGGGCTAGCACCGGGGAGCTGTTTTTT. The chain has TRBV27 and TRBJ2-2; perhaps TRBD1 as D (5 bases). V was shortened by 2 bases and J by 4 bases, with 8 bases between the two germline ends. Germline values: CDR1 MNHEY, CDR2 SMNVEV (reference sequence). CDR3 length equals 14 residues.

This clone was seen a single time. The V gene is TRBV27, the J gene TRBJ2-7; D unclear. The CDR3 extends over 15 amino acids. From germline, CDR1 is MNHEY and CDR2 SMNVEV (reference sequence). V shed 5 bases and J shed 2 bases, with 16 bases lying between them. As DNA, the CDR3 is TGTGCCAGCAGTCCCCTGGACGACACCACCTACGAGCAGTACTTC. This gives the protein CASSPLDDTTYEQYF.

J is TRBJ2-3 and V is TRBV27; TRBD2 matches at 14 bases. V dropped 2 bases and J dropped 6; count of bases not matched to a gene: 4. Germline loops: CDR1 MNHEY, CDR2 SMNVEV (reference sequence). This CDR3 contains 16 residues. CDR3 in amino acids: CASSLDGTSGSDTQYF. The CDR3 DNA is TGTGCCAGCAGTTTAGATGGGACTAGCGGGAGTGATACGCAGTATTTT.

V gene TRBV5-4 combines with J gene TRBJ2-7; D not resolved. This CDR3 contains 14 residues. In germline, CDR1 is SGHNT, CDR2 YYREEE (reference sequence). V lost 4 bases and J lost 1, with 12 bases in between. The CDR3 region is CASSQPDTSYEQYF. In DNA, the CDR3 is TGTGCCAGCAGCCAACCCGACACTTCCTACGAGCAGTACTTC.

The chain couples TRBV7-9 to TRBJ2-3, with 8 bases lining up with TRBD2. Trimming at V came to 5 bases and at J to 11 bases, leaving 3 bases not matched to a gene. The CDR3 totals 11 residues. Germline V gives CDR1 SEHNR, CDR2 FQNEAQ (reference sequence). CDR3 residues: CASSPGGLQYF. DNA of the CDR3: TGTGCCAGCAGCCCGGGGGGGTTGCAGTATTTT.

This clone was recorded once. The chain carries TRBV30 and TRBJ2-5, with D perhaps matching TRBD1 or TRBD2 (5 bases each). The CDR3 sequence is 14 residues long. V lost 4 bases and J 4 bases, leaving 16 bases between the germline ends. Germline V gene sequence: CDR1 GTSNPN, CDR2 SVGIG (reference sequence). The CDR3 reads CAWIRHGGGETQYF. The CDR3 DNA sequence: TGTGCCTGGATTAGACATGGGGGTGGAGAGACCCAGTACTTC.

The J gene is TRBJ1-2, the V gene TRBV30; 10 nucleotides line up with TRBD1. With V trimmed by 3 bases and J by 4 bases, 8 bases remained unmatched. Germline CDR1 reads GTSNPN; CDR2 reads SVGIG (reference sequence). The CDR3 spans 15 residues. CDR3 protein: CAWSLRDRGPYGYTF. The CDR3 bases are TGTGCCTGGAGCCTCCGGGACAGGGGACCCTATGGCTACACCTTC.

This clone was recorded once. The chain links TRBV19 to TRBJ2-5; the D gene is possibly TRBD2 (7 bases). CDR1 and CDR2 from the germline V gene are LNHDA and SQIVND (reference sequence). The CDR3 covers 15 residues. With 6 bases removed from V and 5 bases from J, the gap between germline ends came to 19 bases. This CDR3 is CASSPDNRGAETQYF. CDR3 sequence (DNA): TGTGCCAGTAGCCCCGATAACCGGGGGGCTGAGACCCAGTACTTC.

The genes are TRBV5-8 and TRBJ1-4; D unresolved. The ends were cut back, 0 bases at V and 8 bases at J, with 11 bases in the middle. From germline, CDR1 is SGHTS and CDR2 YDEGEE. The CDR3 runs to 14 residues. The CDR3 bases are TGTGCCAGCAGCTTGGGGCAGAAGAAAGAAAAACTGTTTTTT. This translates into CASSLGQKKEKLFF. Full variable domain (outside the CDR3, taken from reference TRBV5-8 and TRBJ1-4): EAGVTQSPTHLIKTRGQQATLRCSPISGHTSVYWYQQALGLGLQFLLWYDEGEERNRGNFPPRFSGRQFPNYSSELNVNALELEDSALYLCASSLGQKKEKLFFGSGTQLSVL.

This chain joins TRBV27 and TRBJ1-1, with unresolved D. The V gene lost 0 bases and the J gene lost 4 bases, with 15 bases spanning the gap. Germline loops: CDR1 MNHEY, CDR2 SMNVEV (reference sequence). This CDR3 spans 16 amino acids. The CDR3 DNA is TGTGCCAGCAGTTTATCATACCGGGGAGCTGGCACTGAAGCTTTCTTT. This encodes CASSLSYRGAGTEAFF.

This clone was seen once. The chain recombines TRBV7-9 with TRBJ2-3; 10 bases align to TRBD2. CDR3 length equals 15 residues. After removal of 2 bases from V and 6 bases from J, the junction contained 5 bases not matched to a gene. In germline, CDR1 is SEHNR, CDR2 FQNEAQ (reference sequence). The CDR3: CASSLTAGGPDTQYF. CDR3 bases: TGTGCCAGCAGCTTAACAGCGGGAGGGCCCGATACGCAGTATTTT.

This chain joins TRBV5-1 and TRBJ2-1, with 9 bases matching TRBD2. The J segment lost 8 bases and the V segment lost 7 bases, leaving 13 bases of the junction unmatched. Germline V gene sequence: CDR1 SGHRS, CDR2 YFSETQ. The CDR3 is made up of 15 amino acids. CDR3 in amino acids: CASASGLAIWDEQFF. The CDR3 DNA is TGCGCCAGCGCCTCGGGACTAGCAATCTGGGATGAGCAGTTCTTC.

The V gene is TRBV5-8, the J gene TRBJ2-2; 12 bases match TRBD2. J was trimmed by 0 bases and V by 0 bases; bases with no gene match: 0. Germline lookup yields CDR1 SGHTS and CDR2 YDEGEE. The CDR3 is 17 amino acids. This CDR3 is CASSLGLAGANTGELFF. Here the CDR3 DNA reads TGTGCCAGCAGCTTGGGACTAGCGGGAGCGAACACCGGGGAGCTGTTTTTT.

The CDR3 is CASSLVPSYGGAYNEQFF. The CDR3 bases are TGTGCCAGCAGCTTAGTACCCTCGTATGGGGGGGCCTACAATGAGCAGTTCTTC. The chain joins TRBV11-3 to TRBJ2-1, with TRBD2 matching over 7 bases. CDR3 length equals 18 residues. The ends lost 1 base at V and 2 bases at J; junction bases unmatched: 11. Germline V gives CDR1 SGHNT, CDR2 YENEEA. Combining the CDR3 with reference TRBV11-3 and TRBJ2-1 gives the whole variable domain EAGVVQSPRYKIIEKKQPVAFWCNPISGHNTLYWYLQNLGQGPELLIRYENEEAVDDSQLPKDRFSAERLKGVDSTLKIQPAELGDSAVYLCASSLVPSYGGAYNEQFFGPGTRLTVL.